Here is one T cell receptor beta chain with its context. These data belong to a study of blood T cell repertoires in COVID-19. Sequenced by immunoSEQ multiplex PCR; TCRdb stores in-frame clones only, minus some. The table has 250,000 to 350,000 clones, more than 70% seen once; the top ten hold 7.8%. Germline assignment: CDR1 LNHDA and CDR2 SQIVND (reference sequence). Trimming removed 2 bases at V and 7 bases at J, with 8 bases between. There are 13 residues in the CDR3. Sequenced material: peripheral blood. The chain carries TRBV19 and TRBJ1-4; D is unresolved. This receptor was taken from a woman aged 45-60 years who had recovered from COVID-19. Here the CDR3 DNA reads TGTGCCAGTAGTATACAGTCTGCTGAAAAACTGTTTTTT. Translation gives CASSIQSAEKLFF.